The rows below give T cell receptor beta chains drawn from one sample of a study of Graves' ophthalmopathy and Graves' hyperthyroidism. TCRdb called the multiplex PCR reads again in MiXCR, with one record for every CDR3 protein. The sample has hundreds of thousands of distinct CDR3 sequences; about two fifths are singletons. Specimen: peripheral blood. The receptors stem from an adult man with Graves' ophthalmopathy. Both conserved end residues are part of each CDR3. Each record gives: J gene, V gene, clone size, CDR3 length, D gene, CDR3 protein, CDR3 DNA. D genes are given only for firm matches. Size tells how often a clone was seen (once, few, many) or the class of an expanded clone, and some rows leave it out.

TRBJ2-7 | TRBV5-6 | few | 14 | TRBD2 | CASSLQRGPYEQYF | TGTGCCAGCAGCTTGCAGCGGGGCCCCTACGAGCAGTACTTC
TRBJ2-7 | TRBV5-1 | NA | 14 | NA | CASSLGQRLYEQYF | TGCGCCAGCAGCTTGGGCCAGAGACTCTACGAGCAGTACTTC
TRBJ1-2 | TRBV7-2 | many | 11 | NA | CASSLLSGYTF | TGTGCCAGCAGCTTATTGAGTGGCTACACCTTC
TRBJ2-2 | TRBV5-1 | NA | 13 | NA | CASSLVLARELFF | TGCGCCAGCAGCTTGGTTCTAGCCCGGGAGCTGTTTTTT
TRBJ2-7 | TRBV7-9 | NA | 13 | NA | CASSPLGAVEQYF | TGTGCCAGCAGCCCGTTGGGGGCGGTCGAGCAGTACTTC
TRBJ1-2 | TRBV19 | many | 14 | NA | CASSGLGLGYGYTF | TGTGCCAGTAGTGGACTAGGGTTGGGCTATGGCTACACCTTC
TRBJ1-1 | TRBV10-3 | many | 14 | TRBD1 | CAISLTGGVTEAFF | TGTGCCATCAGCCTAACAGGGGGCGTCACTGAAGCTTTCTTT
TRBJ1-2 | TRBV29-1 | many | 12 | TRBD1 | CSVPQGAEGYTF | TGCAGCGTCCCACAGGGGGCTGAAGGCTACACCTTC
TRBJ1-1 | TRBV10-3 | NA | 12 | TRBD1 | CVISTGGSEAFF | TGTGTCATCAGTACAGGGGGCTCTGAAGCTTTCTTT
TRBJ2-7 | TRBV30 | NA | 14 | TRBD1 | CAWSSRGREDEQYF | TGTGCCTGGAGTAGCAGGGGGCGCGAGGACGAGCAGTACTTC
TRBJ1-1 | TRBV7-2 | NA | 13 | NA | CASSPQADTEAFF | TGTGCCAGCAGTCCTCAGGCGGACACTGAAGCTTTCTTT
TRBJ1-4 | TRBV25-1 | NA | 18 | NA | CASSDDSEGGTVHEKLFF | TGTGCCAGCAGTGACGATAGTGAGGGAGGGACGGTTCATGAAAAACTGTTTTTT
TRBJ2-7 | TRBV5-1 | many | 14 | TRBD2 | CASSTSVPQAEQYF | TGCGCCAGCTCCACTAGCGTTCCGCAGGCCGAGCAGTACTTC
TRBJ1-5 | TRBV19 | NA | 15 | NA | CAGSGTGAGNQPQHF | TGTGCCGGTAGTGGTACAGGTGCGGGCAATCAGCCCCAGCATTTT
TRBJ2-1 | TRBV7-9 | NA | 15 | NA | CASSLRLGGNNEQFF | TGTGCCAGCAGCTTAAGGCTGGGGGGCAACAATGAGCAGTTCTTC
TRBJ1-2 | TRBV12-3/TRBV12-4 | many | 15 | NA | CASSSSFAGNYGYTF | TGTGCCAGCAGTTCAAGTTTTGCGGGCAACTATGGCTACACCTTC
TRBJ2-5 | TRBV5-4 | few | 16 | TRBD2 | CASSQRLAGEKETQYF | TGTGCCAGCAGCCAAAGACTAGCGGGAGAAAAAGAGACCCAGTACTTC
TRBJ2-5 | TRBV6-1 | few | 15 | TRBD2 | CARLQGREAEETQYF | TGTGCCAGACTACAAGGGCGGGAGGCAGAAGAGACCCAGTACTTC
TRBJ1-5 | TRBV19 | once | 11 | NA | CASSRDGPQHF | TGTGCCAGTAGTCGTGACGGGCCCCAGCATTTT
TRBJ2-6 | TRBV15 | NA | 17 | NA | CATSRSQGGTGANVLTF | TGTGCCACCAGCAGAAGTCAGGGCGGCACTGGGGCCAACGTCCTGACTTTC
TRBJ1-1 | TRBV2 | few | 15 | TRBD1 | CASSPIGQGAAEAFF | TGTGCCAGCAGCCCGATAGGACAGGGGGCAGCTGAAGCTTTCTTT
TRBJ2-7 | TRBV19 | few | 16 | NA | CASSAAGASASYEQYF | TGTGCCAGTAGTGCCGCCGGCGCTAGCGCCTCCTACGAGCAGTACTTC
TRBJ1-1 | TRBV4-1 | NA | 18 | NA | CASSQGQALLRGHAEAFF | TGCGCCAGCAGCCAAGGCCAGGCGTTACTCAGGGGACACGCTGAAGCTTTCTTT
TRBJ2-7 | TRBV6-1 | NA | 13 | NA | CARSPQVWDEQYF | TGTGCCCGCAGTCCCCAGGTGTGGGACGAGCAGTACTTC
TRBJ2-5 | TRBV5-6 | many | 15 | NA | CASSLGQANQETQYF | TGTGCCAGCAGCTTGGGACAGGCGAACCAAGAGACCCAGTACTTC
TRBJ1-2 | TRBV5-4 | NA | 14 | TRBD1 | CASSLPDRVHGYTF | TGTGCCAGCAGCTTACCGGACAGGGTTCATGGCTACACCTTC
TRBJ2-5 | TRBV12-3/TRBV12-4 | NA | 17 | NA | CASSRRYQGSRQETQYF | TGTGCCAGCAGCCGCAGGTATCAGGGGAGTAGGCAAGAGACCCAGTACTTC
TRBJ2-5 | TRBV10-3 | many | 14 | NA | CAISDYRYQETQYF | TGTGCCATCAGTGATTACAGGTACCAAGAGACCCAGTACTTC
TRBJ1-6 | TRBV20-1 | NA | 15 | TRBD1 | CSARRAQGKNSPLHF | TGCAGTGCTAGAAGGGCACAGGGGAAGAATTCACCCCTCCACTTT
TRBJ1-5 | TRBV27 | few | 15 | TRBD1 | CASSSRQGFNQPQHF | TGTGCCAGCAGTTCCCGACAGGGGTTCAATCAGCCCCAGCATTTT
TRBJ1-3 | TRBV29-1 | NA | 14 | NA | CSVEGVQGLDTIYF | TGCAGCGTTGAAGGTGTGCAGGGGCTGGACACCATATATTTT
TRBJ2-7 | TRBV7-2 | many | 14 | TRBD2 | CASSLEGGIYEQYF | TGTGCCAGCAGCTTAGAGGGAGGGATCTACGAGCAGTACTTC
TRBJ1-5 | TRBV5-8 | many | 12 | TRBD1 | CASSSFTGEQHF | TGTGCCAGCAGCTCATTCACAGGGGAGCAGCATTTT
TRBJ2-2 | TRBV7-2 | many | 15 | NA | CASSPKAGNTGELFF | TGTGCCAGCAGCCCGAAGGCAGGGAACACCGGGGAGCTGTTTTTT